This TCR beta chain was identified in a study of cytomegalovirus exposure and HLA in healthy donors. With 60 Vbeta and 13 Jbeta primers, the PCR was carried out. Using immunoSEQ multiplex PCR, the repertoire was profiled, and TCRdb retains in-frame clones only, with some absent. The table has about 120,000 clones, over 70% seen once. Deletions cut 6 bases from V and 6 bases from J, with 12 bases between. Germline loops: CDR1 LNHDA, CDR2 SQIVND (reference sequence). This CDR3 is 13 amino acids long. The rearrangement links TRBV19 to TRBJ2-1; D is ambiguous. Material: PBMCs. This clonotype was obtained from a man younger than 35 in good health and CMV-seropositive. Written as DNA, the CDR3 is TGTGCCAGTAGCCCCTGGGCCCTCAATGAGCAGTTCTTC. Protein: CASSPWALNEQFF.